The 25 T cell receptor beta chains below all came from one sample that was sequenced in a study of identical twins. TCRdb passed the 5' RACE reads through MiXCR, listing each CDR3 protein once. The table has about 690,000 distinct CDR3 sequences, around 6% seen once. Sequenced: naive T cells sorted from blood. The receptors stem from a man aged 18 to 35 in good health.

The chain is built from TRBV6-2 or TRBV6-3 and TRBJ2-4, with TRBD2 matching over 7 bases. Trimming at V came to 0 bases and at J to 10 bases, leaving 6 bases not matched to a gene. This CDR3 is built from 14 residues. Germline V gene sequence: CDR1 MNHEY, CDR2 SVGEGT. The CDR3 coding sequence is TGTGCCAGCAGTTACTCGTTGAGCGGGATAATTCAGTACTTC. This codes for CASSYSLSGIIQYF.

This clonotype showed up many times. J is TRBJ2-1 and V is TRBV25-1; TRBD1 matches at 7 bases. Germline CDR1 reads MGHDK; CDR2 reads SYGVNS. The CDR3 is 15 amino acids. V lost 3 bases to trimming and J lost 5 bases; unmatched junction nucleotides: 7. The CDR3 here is CASSDSRDRDNEQFF. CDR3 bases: TGTGCCAGCAGTGACAGCCGGGACAGAGACAATGAGCAGTTCTTC.

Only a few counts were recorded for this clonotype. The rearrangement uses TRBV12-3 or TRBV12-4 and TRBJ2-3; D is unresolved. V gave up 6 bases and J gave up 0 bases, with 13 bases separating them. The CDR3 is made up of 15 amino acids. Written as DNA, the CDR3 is TGTGCCAGCAGACCGCGAACCGCTAGCACAGATACGCAGTATTTT. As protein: CASRPRTASTDTQYF.

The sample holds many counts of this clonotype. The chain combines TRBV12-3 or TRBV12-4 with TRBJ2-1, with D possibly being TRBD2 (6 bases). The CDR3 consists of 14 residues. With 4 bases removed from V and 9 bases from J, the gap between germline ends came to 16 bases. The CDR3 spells CASSSTGVLGEQFF. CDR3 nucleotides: TGTGCCAGCAGTTCGACGGGAGTACTTGGTGAGCAGTTCTTC.

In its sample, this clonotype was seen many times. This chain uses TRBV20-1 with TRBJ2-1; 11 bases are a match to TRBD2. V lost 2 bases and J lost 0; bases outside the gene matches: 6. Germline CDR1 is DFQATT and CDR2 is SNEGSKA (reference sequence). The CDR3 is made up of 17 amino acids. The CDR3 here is CSARPTSGESSYNEQFF. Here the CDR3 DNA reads TGCAGTGCTAGACCGACTAGCGGGGAAAGCTCCTACAATGAGCAGTTCTTC.

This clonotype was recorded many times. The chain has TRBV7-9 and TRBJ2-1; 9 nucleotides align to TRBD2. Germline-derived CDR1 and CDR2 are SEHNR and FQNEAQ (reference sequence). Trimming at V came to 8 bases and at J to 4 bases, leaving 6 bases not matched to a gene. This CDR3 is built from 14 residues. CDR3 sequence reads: CASQREAIYNEQFF. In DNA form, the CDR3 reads TGTGCCAGCCAGCGGGAGGCCATATACAATGAGCAGTTCTTC. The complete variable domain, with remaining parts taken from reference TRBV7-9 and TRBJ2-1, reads DTGVSQNPRHKITKRGQNVTFRCDPISEHNRLYWYRQTLGQGPEFLTYFQNEAQLEKSRLLSDRFSAERPKGSFSTLEIQRTEQGDSAMYLCASQREAIYNEQFFGPGTRLTVL.

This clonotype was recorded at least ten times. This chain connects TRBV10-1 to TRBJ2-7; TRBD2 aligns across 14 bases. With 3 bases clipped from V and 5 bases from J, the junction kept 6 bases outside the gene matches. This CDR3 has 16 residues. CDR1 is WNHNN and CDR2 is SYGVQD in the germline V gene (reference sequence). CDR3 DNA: TGCGCCAGCAGTGACTGGACTAGCGGGAGGTTCGACGAGCAGTACGTC. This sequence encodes CASSDWTSGRFDEQYV.

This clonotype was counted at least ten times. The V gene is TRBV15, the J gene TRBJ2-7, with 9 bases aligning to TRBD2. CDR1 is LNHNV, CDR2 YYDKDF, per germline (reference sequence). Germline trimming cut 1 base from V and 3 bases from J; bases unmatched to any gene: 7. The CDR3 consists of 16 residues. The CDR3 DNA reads TGTGCCACCAGCAGAGCCCCCGGGACTAGCAGCTACGAGCAGTACTTC. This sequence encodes CATSRAPGTSSYEQYF.

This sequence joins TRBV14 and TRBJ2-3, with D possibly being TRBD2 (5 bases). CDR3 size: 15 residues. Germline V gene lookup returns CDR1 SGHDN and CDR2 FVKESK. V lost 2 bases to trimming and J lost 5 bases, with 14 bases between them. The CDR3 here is CASSQLNPGLDTQYF. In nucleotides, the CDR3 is TGTGCCAGCAGCCAACTAAACCCTGGACTAGATACGCAGTATTTT.

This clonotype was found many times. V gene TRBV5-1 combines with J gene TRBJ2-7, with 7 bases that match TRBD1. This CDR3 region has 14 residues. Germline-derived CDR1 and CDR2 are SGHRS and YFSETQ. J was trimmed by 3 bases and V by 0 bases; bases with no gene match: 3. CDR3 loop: CASSLDPGGYEQYV. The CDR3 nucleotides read TGCGCCAGCAGCTTGGATCCAGGGGGCTACGAGCAGTACGTC.

The CDR3 nucleotides are TGTGCCACCTTCAGGGTGATGAGCTCCTACGAGCAGTACGTC. It encodes CATFRVMSSYEQYV. This chain connects TRBV21-1 to TRBJ2-7; the tabulated D call, TRBD1, remains unverified against the DNA. TRBV21-1 is a documented pseudogene. This CDR3 comprises 14 residues.

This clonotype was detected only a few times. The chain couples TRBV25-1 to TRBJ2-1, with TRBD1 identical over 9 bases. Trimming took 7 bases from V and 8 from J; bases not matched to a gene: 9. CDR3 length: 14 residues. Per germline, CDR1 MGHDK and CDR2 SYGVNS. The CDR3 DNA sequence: TGTGCCAGCACCACAGGGGGCTGGTATGATGAGCAGTTCTTC. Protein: CASTTGGWYDEQFF.

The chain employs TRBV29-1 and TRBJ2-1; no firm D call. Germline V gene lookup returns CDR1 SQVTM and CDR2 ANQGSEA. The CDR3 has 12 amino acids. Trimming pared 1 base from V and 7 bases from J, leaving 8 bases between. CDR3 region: CSVEGLHNEQFF. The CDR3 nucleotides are TGCAGCGTTGAAGGCCTTCATAATGAGCAGTTCTTC.

The CDR3 DNA follows: TGTGCCAGCAGGACTAGCGGCTCCTACGAGCAGTACGTC. Amino acid sequence: CASRTSGSYEQYV. This chain joins TRBV6-2 or TRBV6-3 and TRBJ2-7; TRBD2 agrees at 9 bases. The CDR3 runs 13 residues. Germline trimming cut 6 bases from V and 0 bases from J; bases unmatched to any gene: 0. The germline V gene encodes CDR1 MNHEY and CDR2 SVGEGT.

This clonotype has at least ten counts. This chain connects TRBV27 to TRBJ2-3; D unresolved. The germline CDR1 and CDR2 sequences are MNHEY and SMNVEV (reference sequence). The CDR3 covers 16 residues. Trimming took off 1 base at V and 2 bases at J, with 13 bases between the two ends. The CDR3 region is CASSLLSSLSTDTQYF. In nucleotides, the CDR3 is TGTGCCAGCAGTTTATTGTCCAGCCTTTCCACAGATACGCAGTATTTT.

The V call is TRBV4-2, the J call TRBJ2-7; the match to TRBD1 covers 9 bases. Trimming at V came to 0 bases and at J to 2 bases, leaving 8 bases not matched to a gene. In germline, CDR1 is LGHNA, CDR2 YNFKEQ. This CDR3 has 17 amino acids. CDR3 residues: CASSQDASTGGTYEQYF. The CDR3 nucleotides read TGTGCCAGCAGCCAAGATGCGAGCACAGGGGGCACCTACGAGCAGTACTTC.

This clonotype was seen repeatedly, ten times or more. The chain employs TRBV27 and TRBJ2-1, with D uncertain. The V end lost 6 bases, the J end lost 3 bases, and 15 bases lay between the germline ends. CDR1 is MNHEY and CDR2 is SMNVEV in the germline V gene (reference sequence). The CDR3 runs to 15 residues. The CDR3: CASSPAGVSYNEQFF. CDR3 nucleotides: TGTGCCAGCAGCCCTGCTGGGGTGAGCTACAATGAGCAGTTCTTC.

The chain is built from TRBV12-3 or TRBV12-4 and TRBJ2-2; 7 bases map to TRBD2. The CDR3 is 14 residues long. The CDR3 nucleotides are TGTGCAACCGGGCTAGCGGTGAACACCGGGGAGCTGTTTTTT. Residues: CATGLAVNTGELFF.

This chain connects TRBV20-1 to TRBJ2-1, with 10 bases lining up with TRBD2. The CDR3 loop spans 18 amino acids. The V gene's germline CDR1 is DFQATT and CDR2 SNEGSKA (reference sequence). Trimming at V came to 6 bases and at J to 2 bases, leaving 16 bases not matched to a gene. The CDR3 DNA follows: TGCAGTGCCCGGGGGTTCAGCGGGAGGGCAAATCCCTACAATGAGCAGTTCTTC. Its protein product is CSARGFSGRANPYNEQFF.

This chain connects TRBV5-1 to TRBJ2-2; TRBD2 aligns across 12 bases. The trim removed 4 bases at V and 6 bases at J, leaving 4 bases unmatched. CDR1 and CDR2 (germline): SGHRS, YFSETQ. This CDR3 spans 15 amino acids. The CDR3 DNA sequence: TGCGCCAGCAGCCCGACTAGCGGGAGCCCCGGGGAGCTGTTTTTT. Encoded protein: CASSPTSGSPGELFF.

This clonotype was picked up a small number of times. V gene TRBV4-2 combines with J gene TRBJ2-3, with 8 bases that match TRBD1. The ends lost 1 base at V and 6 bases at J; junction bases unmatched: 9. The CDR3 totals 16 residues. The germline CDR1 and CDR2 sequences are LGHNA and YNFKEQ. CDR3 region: CASSQAYRGILDTQYF. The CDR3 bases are TGTGCCAGCAGCCAAGCTTACAGGGGGATCCTGGATACGCAGTATTTT.

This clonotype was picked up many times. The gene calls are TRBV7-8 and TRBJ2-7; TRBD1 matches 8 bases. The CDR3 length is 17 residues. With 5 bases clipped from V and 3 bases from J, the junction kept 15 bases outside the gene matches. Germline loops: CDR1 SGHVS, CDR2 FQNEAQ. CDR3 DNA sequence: TGTGCCAGCAGCCCCAATCTCCCCGGGACAGGCTTCTACGAGCAGTACTTC. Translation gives CASSPNLPGTGFYEQYF.

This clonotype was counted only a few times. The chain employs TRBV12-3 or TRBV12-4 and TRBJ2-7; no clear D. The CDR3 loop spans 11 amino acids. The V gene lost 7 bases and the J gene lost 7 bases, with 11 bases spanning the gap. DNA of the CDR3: TGTGCCAGCAAGTTCGGACCTGAGCAGTACTTC. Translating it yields CASKFGPEQYF.

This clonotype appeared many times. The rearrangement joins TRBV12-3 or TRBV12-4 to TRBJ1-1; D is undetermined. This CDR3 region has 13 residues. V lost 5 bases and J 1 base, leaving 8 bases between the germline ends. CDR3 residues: CASSRSPNTEAFF. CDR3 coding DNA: TGTGCCAGCAGTCGGAGCCCGAACACTGAAGCTTTCTTT.

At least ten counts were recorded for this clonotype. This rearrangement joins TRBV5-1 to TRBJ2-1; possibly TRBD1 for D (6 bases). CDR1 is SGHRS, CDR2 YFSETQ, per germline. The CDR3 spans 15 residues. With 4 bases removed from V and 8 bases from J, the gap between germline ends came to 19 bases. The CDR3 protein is CASSLRTDRGDEQFF. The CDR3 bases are TGCGCCAGCAGCCTGAGGACAGATCGAGGGGATGAGCAGTTCTTC.